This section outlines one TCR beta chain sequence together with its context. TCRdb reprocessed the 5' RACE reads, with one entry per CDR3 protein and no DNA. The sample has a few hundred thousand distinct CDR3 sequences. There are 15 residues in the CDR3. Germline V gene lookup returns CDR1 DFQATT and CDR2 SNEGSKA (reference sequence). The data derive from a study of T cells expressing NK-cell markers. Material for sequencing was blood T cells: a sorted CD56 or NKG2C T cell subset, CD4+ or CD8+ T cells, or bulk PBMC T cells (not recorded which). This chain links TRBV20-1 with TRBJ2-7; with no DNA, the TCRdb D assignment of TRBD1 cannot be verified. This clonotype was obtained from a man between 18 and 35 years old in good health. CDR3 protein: CSARATETAVYEQYF.